The clone carrying this TCR beta chain was recorded at least ten times. Its antigen is as yet unknown. Per the germline V gene, CDR1 is DFQATT and CDR2 is SNEGSKA (reference sequence). Trimming shortened V by 0 bases and J by 6 bases, and 24 bases separated the two germline ends. CDR3 size: 18 residues. The sample originates from a study of Graves' ophthalmopathy and Graves' hyperthyroidism. Study-level findings and limits: This model predicted ophthalmopathy progression (sensitivity approximately 68%, specificity 72.22%). A 13-signature model separated ophthalmopathy from stable hyperthyroidism, about 91% sensitivity, 80% to 83% specificity.

RNA served as the template for amplifying TCR beta CDR3 regions. The first round was an RT-PCR with HTBI primers, and the second round was a multiplex PCR. TCRdb processed the multiplex PCR reads anew with MiXCR; each CDR3 protein has one entry. This table has nearly 400,000 distinct CDR3 sequences, 18% appearing once. Material for sequencing was peripheral blood. The sequence derives from a woman between 18 and 29 years old with Graves' ophthalmopathy. This chain links TRBV20-1 with TRBJ1-5; D gene uncertain. CDR3 sequence reads: CSARDPSAYEWSGQPQHF. The CDR3 DNA reads as TGCAGTGCTAGAGACCCATCGGCTTACGAATGGTCGGGTCAGCCCCAGCATTTT.